This entry concerns a single TCR beta chain. No antigen is known for it. Base qualities are not at hand, and no much larger clone is one base apart. The data derive from a study of T cells in Graves' hyperthyroidism and ophthalmopathy (dated by TCRdb to about 2019). Looking at the study overall: Peripheral blood samples were taken at the time of initial diagnosis, prior to any treatment. The approximately 98 discovery patients were randomly divided into training and test sets at a 7:3 ratio. Prospective prediction of ophthalmopathy was tested in an independent validation cohort of about 19 hyperthyroidism patients and 15 to 17 patients who later progressed to ophthalmopathy. The paper describes TCR Vbeta CDR3 sequencing of 140 or so peripheral blood samples, made up of roughly 45 ophthalmopathy patients, roughly 72 hyperthyroidism patients and 17 progressor patients. After blood sampling, hyperthyroidism patients were treated with methimazole at a starting dose of 30 mg daily, and ophthalmopathy patients were treated with high-dose intravenous methylprednisolone. To identify distinguishing TCR V-J signatures, a discovery cohort of about 100 patients was used, comprising 40 to 45 with Graves' ophthalmopathy and some 60 with stable Graves' hyperthyroidism. In addition, the study compared T-cell repertoires in thyroid tissue and in blood from roughly six Graves' hyperthyroidism patients. Broader findings and caveats from the paper: Most expanded thyroid clonotypes (frequency above 0.001) were also found in blood, which suggests that blood repertoires may mirror thyroid immune responses. No statistical method was used to set the sample size in advance, and investigators knew the group allocation. A 13 V-J signature model separated ophthalmopathy from stable hyperthyroidism, with about 88% sensitivity and 81.08% specificity in cross-validation and 80%/75% in testing. In validation, the model predicted progression to ophthalmopathy a median of roughly 6.5 months before onset, with over 60% sensitivity and nearly 75% specificity.

After removal of 4 bases from V and 2 bases from J, the junction retains 5 bases not matched to a gene. The CDR3, cysteine through phenylalanine, is 14 amino acids long. CDR3 DNA only is kept here, 42 bases in frame from base 1. CDR1 and CDR2 were assigned from the germline V gene (reference sequence) as LGHDT and YNNKEL. Moderately to severely active disease, a Clinical Activity Score of at least 3, a NOSPECS grade of at least 4, and a duration under 3 months were present in ophthalmopathy patients. Any patient with an uncontrolled infection, another autoimmune disease, pregnancy or lactation was excluded. Diagnoses were established on the basis of clinical symptoms, serum thyroxine and TRAb, thyroid ultrasound, and orbital computed tomography. Ficoll-Paque density gradient centrifugation was used to isolate PBMCs from about 10 ml of fresh peripheral blood. Trizol reagent was used to extract total RNA, and RNA quality was then checked on an Agilent 2100 Bioanalyzer.

Amplification of TCR beta CDR3 regions was carried out from RNA transcripts. The first round of RT-PCR for the TCR CDR3 was performed with the HTBI primer set and the Qiagen OneStep RT-PCR kit. The libraries were constructed in a second round of multiplex PCR and then size-selected and purified. The libraries were sequenced on an Illumina HiSeq2000 using paired-end 100 bp reads. In the source study's methods: SOAPnuke was used to process the raw data, removing reads that contained adapters or uncalled bases, had a mean Phred below 15, or lacked an exact match to the constant primer or identifier. High-quality paired reads were merged using COPE v1.2.5, and each unique nucleotide sequence was defined as a clonotype. MiTCR v1.1 was used to align the clonotypes against IMGT TRBV, TRBD and TRBJ reference segments. The analysis was restricted to V-J combinations with a frequency above 0.0001, which together covered over 99% of the repertoires. A TCS score was defined as the ratio of F50 (clonal expansion) to E x V (chaos), with BLOSUM62-based TCRdist applied between CDR3 peptides within each V-J. Welch's t-statistics and random forest reduced approximately 520 V-J features to under 15, which were used in a naive Bayes classifier (R e1071). Using fastp at Q25 and MiXCR, TCRdb reprocessed the public reads and kept productive beta chains. Each CDR3 protein appears once, grouped with its most common genes and DNA. For this entry, the V and J calls and clone size follow TCRdb and not the study's own pipeline. Counted in this sample were 300,000 to 450,000 distinct CDR3 sequences; 15% to 20% of them appeared once. In total, the top ten clones hold about 16% of the sample.

What was sequenced was blood. The receptor comes from a woman in her forties with Graves' ophthalmopathy. The chain links TRBV3-1 with TRBJ2-7; 7 bases in between match TRBD2. The DNA sequence reads TGTGCCAGCAGCCGAAGCGGGGTAGCCTACGAGCAGTACTTC. Translation gives CASSRSGVAYEQYF.